Sequencing of this T cell receptor beta chain was carried out in a study of CD8 T cells in Susac syndrome. Study summary: Five or six sequenced Susac syndrome patients had clinically active disease, while eight were in remission.

Random hexamers were used to reverse transcribe an amount of roughly 0.45 to 1 ug RNA. Coverage of TCR beta CDR3 amplification by immunoSEQ multiplex PCR extended to 54 Vbeta and 13 Jbeta. TCRdb redid the calling of the immunoSEQ multiplex PCR reads with MiXCR, one entry per CDR3 protein. The sample yields around 110,000 distinct CDR3 sequences, about 95% seen once. The CDR3 contains 11 residues. Trimming took 5 bases from V and 1 from J, leaving 5 bases between them. CDR1 and CDR2 from the germline V gene are DFQATT and SNEGSKA (reference sequence). The authors sequenced TCR beta from blood CD8+ and CD4+ T cells.

The sequence derives from a human donor with Susac syndrome. The specimen was CD8+ T cells from PBMCs. The chain is built from TRBV20-1 and TRBJ1-2; no clear D. The DNA for the CDR3 is TGCAGTGCTGAGGGTAACTATGGCTACACCTTC. This sequence encodes CSAEGNYGYTF.